These 8 T cell receptor beta chains were all obtained from the same sample, sequenced in a study of blood T cell repertoires in COVID-19. Clones were sequenced by immunoSEQ multiplex PCR, and TCRdb holds only the in-frame ones, with some missing. The sample has tens of thousands of clones, around 86% seen once; the top ten hold over 35%. The material sequenced was peripheral blood. The receptors shown here come from an older man with acute or convalescent COVID-19.

This clone turned up a few times. The chain uses TRBV7-2 and TRBJ1-3; no definite D call. The CDR3 is made up of 16 amino acids. V was clipped by 4 bases and J by 3 bases, with 16 bases between them. Germline values: CDR1 SGHTA, CDR2 FQGNSA. The CDR3 sequence: CASSSPPWTNGNTIYF. In DNA form, the CDR3 reads TGTGCCAGCAGCTCCCCCCCTTGGACTAATGGAAACACCATATATTTT. Full variable domain (rest looked up from reference TRBV7-2 and TRBJ1-3): GAGVSQSPSNKVTEKGKDVELRCDPISGHTALYWYRQSLGQGLEFLIYFQGNSAPDKSGLPSDRFSAERTGGSVSTLTIQRTQQEDSAVYLCASSSPPWTNGNTIYFGEGSWLTVV.

The rearrangement links TRBV28 to TRBJ1-2; D may be TRBD1 (5 bases). CDR1 and CDR2 from the germline V gene are MDHEN and SYDVKM. This CDR3 is built from 15 residues. Trimming shortened V by 7 bases and J by 2 bases, and 17 bases separated the two germline ends. The CDR3 reads CASTLGAGLNYGYTF. For the CDR3, the DNA is TGTGCCAGCACCCTAGGGGCGGGGCTCAACTATGGCTACACCTTC.

This rearrangement joins TRBV5-1 to TRBJ2-1, with D possibly TRBD1 on 5 matching bases. The CDR3 is 15 amino acids. From germline, CDR1 is SGHRS and CDR2 YFSETQ. Trimming left V 4 bases short and J 0 bases short, with 11 bases between. DNA of the CDR3: TGCGCCAGCAGCAACCTCGACAGCTCCTACAATGAGCAGTTCTTC. Protein sequence: CASSNLDSSYNEQFF. Drawing the rest from reference TRBV5-1 and TRBJ2-1, the complete variable domain is KAGVTQTPRYLIKTRGQQVTLSCSPISGHRSVSWYQQTPGQGLQFLFEYFSETQRNKGNFPGRFSGRQFSNSRSEMNVSTLELGDSALYLCASSNLDSSYNEQFFGPGTRLTVL.

The sample holds one count of this clone. The chain recombines TRBV5-1 with TRBJ2-2; 8 bases map to TRBD1. Per germline, CDR1 SGHRS and CDR2 YFSETQ. V lost 0 bases to trimming and J lost 4 bases; unmatched junction nucleotides: 8. CDR3 size: 17 residues. The CDR3 bases are TGCGCCAGCAGCTTGGACCCTTCCGGGACAGGCACCGGGGAGCTGTTTTTT. The encoded protein is CASSLDPSGTGTGELFF.

A remark on this clone: One end of the junction fails to match germline, which may point to a read error. The V and J genes are TRBV3-1 (or the pseudogene TRBV3-2) and TRBJ2-1, with D possibly matching TRBD1 (5 bases). The CDR3 extends over 12 amino acids. Germline-derived CDR1 and CDR2 are LGHDT and YNNKEL (reference sequence). The CDR3 DNA sequence: TGTGCCAGCAGCCAAGCGTCAGGGTTAGGGGTCTTC. Translated: CASSQASGLGVF.

The rearrangement uses TRBV6-6 and TRBJ2-5, with D tentatively TRBD1 (6 bases). Germline CDR1 is MNHNY and CDR2 is SVGAGI (reference sequence). CDR3 length: 12 amino acids. Trimming removed 6 bases at V and 5 bases at J, with 10 bases between. CDR3 in amino acids: CASSNRVETQYF. DNA for the CDR3: TGTGCCAGCAGCAACAGGGTGGAGACCCAGTACTTC.

V gene TRBV5-4 combines with J gene TRBJ2-7, with 11 bases matching TRBD1. CDR1 and CDR2 from the germline V gene are SGHNT and YYREEE (reference sequence). The CDR3 contains 15 residues. The V gene end was trimmed by 4 bases and the J gene end by 3 bases; junction bases not matched to a gene: 6. This CDR3 is CASSIFGTGGYEQYF. CDR3 coding DNA: TGTGCCAGCAGCATCTTCGGGACAGGGGGCTACGAGCAGTACTTC.

This clone has at least ten counts. This chain links TRBV5-8 with TRBJ2-7; weak D call: TRBD1 (5 bases). The germline V gene has CDR1 SGHTS and CDR2 YDEGEE. This CDR3 spans 13 amino acids. Trimming removed 3 bases at V and 9 bases at J, with 16 bases between. In DNA, the CDR3 is TGTGCCAGCAGCTCACTCCAGGGTCTCGGGCAGTACTTC. It translates to CASSSLQGLGQYF.